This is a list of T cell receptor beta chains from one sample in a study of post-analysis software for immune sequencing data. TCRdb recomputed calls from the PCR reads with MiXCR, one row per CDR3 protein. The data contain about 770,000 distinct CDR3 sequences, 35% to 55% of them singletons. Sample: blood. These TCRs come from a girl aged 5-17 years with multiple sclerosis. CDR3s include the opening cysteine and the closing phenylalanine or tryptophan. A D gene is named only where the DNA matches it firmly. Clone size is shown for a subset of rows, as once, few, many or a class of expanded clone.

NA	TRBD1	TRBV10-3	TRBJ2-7	CAIRPGQHTYEQYF	TGTGCCATCAGACCGGGACAGCATACTTACGAGCAGTACTTC
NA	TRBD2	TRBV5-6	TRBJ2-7	CASSAAGDNSYEQYF	TGTGCCAGCAGCGCGGCGGGGGATAACTCCTACGAGCAGTACTTC
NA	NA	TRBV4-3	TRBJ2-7	CASSIGRLGVNEPYF	TGCGCCAGCAGCATTGGGCGGCTAGGGGTAAACGAGCCGTACTTC
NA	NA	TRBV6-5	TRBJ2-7	CASSYSKAAQQYF	TGTGCCAGCAGTTACTCGAAGGCCGCGCAGCAGTACTTC
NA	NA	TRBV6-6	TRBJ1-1	CASSEGSRAANTEAFF	TGTGCCAGCAGCGAGGGATCCAGGGCGGCGAACACTGAAGCTTTCTTT
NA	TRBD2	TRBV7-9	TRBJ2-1	CASSEGLAGADEQFF	TGTGCCAGCAGCGAGGGACTAGCGGGAGCCGATGAGCAGTTCTTC
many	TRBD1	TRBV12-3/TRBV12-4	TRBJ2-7	CASRDRSYEQYF	TGTGCCAGCAGGGACAGGTCCTACGAGCAGTACTTC
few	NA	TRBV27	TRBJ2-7	CASSRGFSYEQYF	TGTGCCAGCAGCCGGGGATTCTCCTACGAGCAGTACTTC
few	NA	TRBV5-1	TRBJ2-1	CASSEGDVGTSEQFF	TGCGCCAGCAGCGAGGGGGACGTGGGTACCTCTGAGCAGTTCTTC
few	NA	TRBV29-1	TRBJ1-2	CSVEVRQVTYGYTF	TGCAGCGTTGAAGTCCGCCAGGTGACCTATGGCTACACCTTC
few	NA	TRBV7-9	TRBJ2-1	CASDGDHNEQFF	TGTGCCAGCGACGGGGACCACAATGAGCAGTTCTTC